The 29 T cell receptor beta chains below all came from one sample that was sequenced in a study of identical twins. Each CDR3 protein is one row after TCRdb ran MiXCR on the 5' RACE reads. Of around 290,000 distinct CDR3 sequences in the sample, roughly 8.6% were seen once. The same sample was also studied in work on yellow fever vaccine responses in identical twins.

The sample comprised CD8+ T cells sorted from blood. The receptors were sampled from a young woman in good health.

This clonotype was seen more than once but under ten times. V usage is TRBV29-1 and J usage is TRBJ2-1; D gene ambiguous. This CDR3 is 10 amino acids long. Looked up from germline, CDR1 is SQVTM and CDR2 is ANQGSEA. Trimming removed 1 base at V and 10 bases at J, with 5 bases between. CDR3 region: CSVEVKEQFF. Written as DNA, the CDR3 is TGCAGCGTTGAAGTGAAGGAGCAGTTCTTC.

The genes are TRBV19 and TRBJ2-7; weak D call: TRBD1 (5 bases). Germline values: CDR1 LNHDA, CDR2 SQIVND (reference sequence). V was pared by 4 bases and J by 0 bases, with 10 bases between. This CDR3 region has 14 residues. DNA of the CDR3: TGTGCCAGTAGTACTCTGGACATCTCCTACGAGCAGTACTTC. Protein product: CASSTLDISYEQYF.

This clonotype was seen only a few times. The V and J genes are TRBV27 and TRBJ1-5; 7 bases agree with TRBD1. The germline gives CDR1 MNHEY, CDR2 SMNVEV (reference sequence). The V gene end was trimmed by 6 bases and the J gene end by 4 bases; junction bases not matched to a gene: 6. The CDR3 covers 14 residues. The CDR3 DNA is TGTGCCAGCAGCCCACCAGGGGGGAATCAGCCCCAGCATTTT. Translating it yields CASSPPGGNQPQHF.

This clonotype has only a few counts. The rearrangement uses TRBV16 and TRBJ2-2; D unresolved. The germline V gene encodes CDR1 KGHSY and CDR2 FQNENV. The CDR3 runs 15 residues. V was shortened by 1 base and J by 4 bases, with 10 bases between the two germline ends. The CDR3, as DNA: TGTGCCAGCAGCCAATATGGTGGGATCACCGGGGAGCTGTTTTTT. Its protein is CASSQYGGITGELFF.

In its sample, this clonotype was seen many times. The CDR3 is CASSFTENIQYF. CDR3 nucleotides: TGTGCCAGCAGCTTTACAGAAAACATTCAGTACTTC. The V gene is TRBV11-1, the J gene TRBJ2-4; no clear D. CDR3 length: 12 amino acids. Trimming pared 3 bases from V and 5 bases from J, leaving 5 bases between. CDR1 and CDR2 (germline): SGHAT, FQDESV (reference sequence).

This clonotype was seen repeatedly, ten times or more. V usage is TRBV29-1 and J usage is TRBJ2-7; 7 nucleotides align to TRBD1. The V gene's germline CDR1 is SQVTM and CDR2 ANQGSEA. The CDR3 length is 15 residues. With 3 bases clipped from V and 4 bases from J, the junction kept 12 bases outside the gene matches. The chain's CDR3 is CSVELGMGQNYEQYF. The CDR3 region has the DNA TGCAGCGTTGAGTTAGGGATGGGACAGAATTACGAGCAGTACTTC.

This clonotype was observed many times. The rearrangement uses TRBV10-2 and TRBJ2-7, with TRBD2 identical over 13 bases. Germline assignment: CDR1 WSHSY and CDR2 SAAADI. J gave up 5 bases and V 6 bases, and 7 bases lay outside the gene matches. The CDR3 contains 15 residues. The chain's CDR3 is CASSLTSGRADEQYF. Written as DNA, the CDR3 is TGCGCCAGCAGCCTAACTAGCGGGAGGGCCGACGAGCAGTACTTC.

This clonotype was counted a few times. The chain recombines TRBV5-1 with TRBJ2-2, with 7 bases fitting TRBD1. Germline loops: CDR1 SGHRS, CDR2 YFSETQ. This CDR3 contains 15 residues. V lost 5 bases to trimming and J lost 1 base; unmatched junction nucleotides: 5. CDR3 protein: CASRSDRVNTGELFF. The CDR3 DNA reads as TGCGCCAGCAGATCCGACAGGGTGAACACCGGGGAGCTGTTTTTT.

There are many counts of this clonotype. The CDR3 coding sequence is TGCAGCGTTGAGGGGACCTACAGCGGGGAGCTGTTTTTT. Protein product: CSVEGTYSGELFF. The J gene is TRBJ2-2, the V gene TRBV29-1; D assignment may be TRBD1 or TRBD2 (5 bases each). The CDR3 loop spans 13 amino acids. Germline V gene lookup returns CDR1 SQVTM and CDR2 ANQGSEA. The ends were cut back, 3 bases at V and 7 bases at J, with 12 bases in the middle.

The DNA of the CDR3 is TGTGCCAGCAGTTTGGCATCCGGGTATAGCAATCAGCCCCAGCATTTT. This codes for CASSLASGYSNQPQHF. The chain carries TRBV27 and TRBJ1-5; D uncertain. V was shortened by 3 bases and J by 0 bases, with 12 bases between the two germline ends. There are 16 residues in the CDR3. The V gene's germline CDR1 is MNHEY and CDR2 SMNVEV (reference sequence).

V and J are TRBV15 and TRBJ2-2; TRBD1 matches at 10 bases. CDR1 and CDR2 (germline): LNHNV, YYDKDF (reference sequence). After removal of 6 bases from V and 4 bases from J, the junction contained 11 bases not matched to a gene. The CDR3 extends over 17 amino acids. The CDR3 sequence: CATRCDRGRLGTGELFF. For the CDR3, the DNA is TGTGCCACCAGGTGTGACAGGGGGCGCCTGGGCACCGGGGAGCTGTTTTTT.

This clonotype was found many times. This sequence joins TRBV7-6 and TRBJ1-1; D is unresolved. Germline lookup yields CDR1 SGHVS and CDR2 FNYEAQ. V was trimmed by 6 bases and J by 5 bases, leaving 13 bases between them. The CDR3 is made up of 13 amino acids. CDR3 sequence reads: CASRPLGNTEAFF. CDR3 DNA: TGTGCCAGCAGGCCTTTGGGGAATACTGAAGCTTTCTTT.

This clonotype came up many times. V gene TRBV12-3 or TRBV12-4 combines with J gene TRBJ1-1; D is ambiguous. This CDR3 has 11 amino acids. V dropped 5 bases and J dropped 10 bases, with 11 bases sitting between them. The CDR3 sequence: CASSPDGGAFF. CDR3 coding DNA: TGTGCCAGCAGTCCCGACGGAGGAGCTTTCTTT.

A few counts support this clonotype. The chain carries TRBV6-2 or TRBV6-3 and TRBJ2-1; D assignment may be TRBD1 or TRBD2 (6 bases each). This CDR3 is built from 16 residues. V was trimmed by 0 bases and J by 10 bases, leaving 19 bases between them. CDR1 is MNHEY and CDR2 is SVGEGT in the germline V gene. CDR3 region: CASSYSRLATGWEQFF. CDR3 coding DNA: TGTGCCAGCAGTTACTCCCGGCTAGCGACAGGTTGGGAGCAGTTCTTC.

The rearrangement links TRBV6-4 to TRBJ2-2; no firm D call. There are 13 residues in the CDR3. CDR1 is MRHNA, CDR2 SNTAGT, per germline. The V and J ends lost 2 bases and 4 bases respectively, with 5 bases between them. CDR3 DNA: TGTGCCAGCAGTGACGAGCTCACCGGGGAGCTGTTTTTT. Protein product: CASSDELTGELFF.

As to this clonotype: The germline gene is not matched at one end of the junction; a read error may be the cause. V gene TRBV11-3 combines with J gene TRBJ2-7; 8 bases match TRBD2. The germline V gene encodes CDR1 SGHNT and CDR2 YENEEA. This CDR3 spans 11 amino acids. The CDR3 nucleotides read TGTGCCAGCAGCTTGACTAGCGAGAAGCACTTC. Translation gives CASSLTSEKHF.

In this sample, this clonotype turned up a few times. This chain links TRBV5-1 with TRBJ1-4; D gene ambiguous. The V gene's germline CDR1 is SGHRS and CDR2 YFSETQ. Trimming cost V 0 bases and J 8 bases, with 14 bases left between them. This CDR3 region has 15 residues. CDR3 loop: CASSLDGVRGEKLFF. CDR3 nucleotide sequence: TGCGCCAGCAGCTTGGATGGGGTTCGAGGGGAAAAACTGTTTTTT.

The chain uses TRBV5-6 and TRBJ2-7; 8 nucleotides match TRBD2. Looked up from germline, CDR1 is SGHDT and CDR2 is YYEEEE. CDR3 length equals 15 residues. The ends lost 4 bases at V and 5 bases at J; junction bases unmatched: 11. CDR3: CASSQTGLGMDEQYF. CDR3 bases: TGTGCCAGCAGCCAAACGGGACTAGGAATGGACGAGCAGTACTTC.

The V gene is TRBV27, the J gene TRBJ2-2; 10 nucleotides match TRBD2. The junction had 6 bases not matched to a gene; V was cut back by 4 bases and J by 7 bases. CDR1 MNHEY and CDR2 SMNVEV come from the germline V gene (reference sequence). This CDR3 has 15 amino acids. The CDR3 nucleotides read TGTGCCAGCAGTTGGGCTAGCGGGAGTTACGGGGAGCTGTTTTTT. Its protein is CASSWASGSYGELFF.

This clonotype was counted ten times or more. This chain uses TRBV27 with TRBJ1-2, with no clear D. In germline, CDR1 is MNHEY, CDR2 SMNVEV (reference sequence). V lost 5 bases to trimming and J lost 4 bases, with 17 bases between them. CDR3 size: 15 residues. CDR3 in amino acids: CASSAGSLSGYGYTF. In nucleotides, the CDR3 is TGTGCCAGCAGTGCGGGGAGCCTTTCTGGCTATGGCTACACCTTC.

This clonotype came up many times. The chain has TRBV7-9 and TRBJ2-5; 8 nucleotides align to TRBD1. CDR1 and CDR2 from the germline V gene are SEHNR and FQNEAQ (reference sequence). The CDR3 contains 16 residues. Germline trimming cut 4 bases from V and 5 bases from J; bases unmatched to any gene: 12. The CDR3 DNA sequence: TGTGCCAGCAGCTCTTTGGACAGGGTTGATGAGGAGACCCAGTACTTC. It is translated as CASSSLDRVDEETQYF.

The rearrangement links TRBV28 to TRBJ1-6; the match to TRBD1 covers 7 bases. The germline V gene encodes CDR1 MDHEN and CDR2 SYDVKM. The junction had 10 bases not matched to a gene; V was cut back by 3 bases and J by 8 bases. The CDR3 loop spans 16 amino acids. The CDR3 is CASSFGQAADYSPLHF. The DNA for the CDR3 is TGTGCCAGCAGTTTCGGACAGGCGGCGGATTATTCACCCCTCCACTTT.

With regard to this clonotype: A read error may explain this, as a much larger clone is one base away. Since the CDR3 does not end with the conserved phenylalanine or tryptophan, this likely comes from a read error. The V call is TRBV3-1, the J call TRBJ2-1; either TRBD1 or TRBD2 may supply D (5 bases each). The CDR3 loop spans 13 amino acids. Germline CDR1 is LGHDT and CDR2 is YNNKEL (reference sequence). V was trimmed by 0 bases and J by 6 bases, leaving 6 bases between them. CDR3 loop: CASSQEGVNEQFS. Here the CDR3 DNA reads TGTGCCAGCAGCCAAGAGGGGGTCAATGAGCAGTTCTCC.

This chain uses TRBV4-3 with TRBJ2-7; tentatively, D is TRBD1 (5 bases). The germline CDR1 and CDR2 sequences are LGHNA and YSLEER. The CDR3 contains 15 residues. Between the trimmed V and J ends, which lost 0 bases and 3 bases, there was a span of 12 bases. The CDR3 is CASSQEGQGFYEQYF. Written as DNA, the CDR3 is TGCGCCAGCAGCCAAGAAGGGCAGGGCTTCTACGAGCAGTACTTC.

This clonotype was recorded at least ten times. The chain is built from TRBV4-3 and TRBJ1-3; D is perhaps TRBD1 (5 bases). Trimming took off 0 bases at V and 7 bases at J, with 19 bases between the two ends. The CDR3 is 17 amino acids. Germline loops: CDR1 LGHNA, CDR2 YSLEER. The CDR3 spells CASSQDWRGVRGNTIYF. The DNA for the CDR3 is TGCGCCAGCAGCCAAGATTGGCGGGGCGTAAGAGGTAACACCATATATTTT.

In this sample, this clonotype turned up a few times. This sequence joins TRBV2 and TRBJ2-3; 8 bases are a match to TRBD2. This CDR3 comprises 14 residues. The V gene's germline CDR1 is SNHLY and CDR2 FYNNEI. V lost 5 bases and J lost 2; bases outside the gene matches: 3. The CDR3 DNA is TGTGCCAGCAGTCCACTAGCGGCCACAGATACGCAGTATTTT. This sequence encodes CASSPLAATDTQYF.

The table lists this clonotype with a few counts. CDR3 in amino acids: CASSQDLTSGDTSSYNEQFF. In DNA, the CDR3 is TGCGCCAGCAGCCAAGATTTAACTAGCGGGGACACCAGCTCCTACAATGAGCAGTTCTTC. The chain has TRBV4-1 and TRBJ2-1, with TRBD2 identical over 10 bases. After removal of 0 bases from V and 0 bases from J, the junction contained 11 bases not matched to a gene. This CDR3 is built from 20 residues. CDR1 MGHRA and CDR2 YSYEKL come from the germline V gene.

This clonotype appeared a few times. The chain combines TRBV29-1 with TRBJ2-1; 7 nucleotides match TRBD2. Germline values: CDR1 SQVTM, CDR2 ANQGSEA. CDR3 length: 14 amino acids. Unmatched junction bases numbered 1, after V lost 2 bases and J lost 0 bases. The CDR3 DNA reads as TGCAGCGTTGAATGGGGGGGCTCCTACAATGAGCAGTTCTTC. Residues: CSVEWGGSYNEQFF.

In its sample, this clonotype was seen many times. The chain links TRBV29-1 to TRBJ2-3; D tentatively reads TRBD1 or TRBD2 (5 bases each). The CDR3 spans 15 residues. Per the germline V gene, CDR1 is SQVTM and CDR2 is ANQGSEA. The V end was cut by 3 bases, the J end by 3 bases, with 16 bases between. The CDR3 loop is CSVELVRGTTDTQYF. The CDR3 DNA reads as TGCAGCGTTGAGTTGGTGAGGGGAACAACAGATACGCAGTATTTT.